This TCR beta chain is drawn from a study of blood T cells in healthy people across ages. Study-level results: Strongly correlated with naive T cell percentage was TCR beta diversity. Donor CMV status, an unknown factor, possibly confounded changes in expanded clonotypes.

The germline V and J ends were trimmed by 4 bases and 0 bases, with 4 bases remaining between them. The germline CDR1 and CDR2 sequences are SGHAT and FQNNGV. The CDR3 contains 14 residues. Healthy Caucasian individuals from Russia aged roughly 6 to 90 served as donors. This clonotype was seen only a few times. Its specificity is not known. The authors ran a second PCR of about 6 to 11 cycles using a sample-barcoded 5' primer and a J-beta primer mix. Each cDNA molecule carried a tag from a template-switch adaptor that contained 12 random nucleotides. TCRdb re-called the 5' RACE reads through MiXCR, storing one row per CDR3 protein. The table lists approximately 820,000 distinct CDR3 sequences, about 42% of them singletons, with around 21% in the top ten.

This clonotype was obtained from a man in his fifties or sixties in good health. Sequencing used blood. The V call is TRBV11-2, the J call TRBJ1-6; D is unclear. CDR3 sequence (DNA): TGTGCCAGCAGCTCCGACTCCTATAATTCACCCCTCCACTTT. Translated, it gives CASSSDSYNSPLHF.